The 8 T cell receptor beta chains below all came from one sample that was sequenced in a study of T cells in Graves' hyperthyroidism and ophthalmopathy. What was amplified from RNA transcripts were TCR beta CDR3 regions. The HTBI primer set served for first-round RT-PCR of the TCR CDR3. TCRdb re-called the multiplex PCR reads with MiXCR, one entry per CDR3 protein. Among 250,000 to 300,000 distinct CDR3 sequences listed, more than 10% were seen once. The specimen sequenced was blood. The receptors shown here come from a woman aged 30 to 39 with Graves' hyperthyroidism that later progressed to Graves' ophthalmopathy.

This clonotype appeared many times. The chain has TRBV20-1 and TRBJ2-7; 13 bases fit TRBD2. The V gene's germline CDR1 is DFQATT and CDR2 SNEGSKA (reference sequence). V gave up 3 bases and J gave up 3 bases; unmatched junction bases: 5. The length of the CDR3 is 15 residues. This CDR3 is CSARELAGGGYEQYF. CDR3 bases: TGCAGTGCTAGGGAACTAGCGGGAGGGGGCTACGAGCAGTACTTC.

In this sample, this clonotype turned up many times. This chain joins TRBV12-5 and TRBJ1-1; D gene ambiguous. This CDR3 spans 13 amino acids. In germline, CDR1 is LGHNT, CDR2 FRNRAP. Trimming cost V 6 bases and J 4 bases, with 12 bases left between them. The DNA of the CDR3 is TGTGCTAGTGGAATTCCCGGAGGCACTGAAGCTTTCTTT. This translates into CASGIPGGTEAFF.

This clonotype was seen many times. The V call is TRBV6-1, the J call TRBJ1-1; a weak D match, TRBD1 (5 bases). Germline V CDR1 and CDR2: MNHNS, SASEGT. The CDR3 length is 14 residues. Trimming removed 4 bases at V and 8 bases at J, with 17 bases between. This CDR3 reads CASSGGTPAGEAFF. The CDR3 DNA reads TGTGCCAGCAGTGGGGGGACCCCGGCTGGGGAAGCTTTCTTT.

This rearrangement joins TRBV28 to TRBJ2-2; 16 bases align to TRBD2. The CDR3 totals 18 residues. Germline CDR1 MDHEN, CDR2 SYDVKM. With V trimmed by 6 bases and J by 3 bases, 7 bases remained unmatched. DNA for the CDR3: TGTGCCAGCAGCCCGGGACTAGCGGGAGGGCCGGACACCGGGGAGCTGTTTTTT. It yields the protein CASSPGLAGGPDTGELFF.

The chain recombines TRBV7-9 with TRBJ2-1, with no clear D. Germline V gene sequence: CDR1 SEHNR, CDR2 FQNEAQ (reference sequence). V gave up 5 bases and J gave up 0 bases, with 14 bases separating them. The CDR3 is 16 residues long. The CDR3 nucleotides read TGTGCCAGCAGCCTGTCGTTGGCAGGCTCCTACAATGAGCAGTTCTTC. Protein sequence: CASSLSLAGSYNEQFF. Full variable domain (rest looked up from reference TRBV7-9 and TRBJ2-1): DTGVSQNPRHKITKRGQNVTFRCDPISEHNRLYWYRQTLGQGPEFLTYFQNEAQLEKSRLLSDRFSAERPKGSFSTLEIQRTEQGDSAMYLCASSLSLAGSYNEQFFGPGTRLTVL.

This clonotype came up a few times. The J gene is TRBJ2-1, the V gene TRBV5-6; D is perhaps TRBD1 (6 bases). The CDR3 has 15 amino acids. Trimming took off 3 bases at V and 3 bases at J, with 13 bases between the two ends. The V gene's germline CDR1 is SGHDT and CDR2 YYEEEE. The chain's CDR3 is CASSSGQSVYNEQFF. The DNA for the CDR3 is TGTGCCAGCAGCTCCGGACAGTCGGTCTACAATGAGCAGTTCTTC.

This clonotype was picked up many times. The V gene is TRBV12-3 or TRBV12-4, the J gene TRBJ2-4, with 8 positions matching TRBD2. This CDR3 has 16 residues. The trim removed 0 bases at V and 4 bases at J, leaving 5 bases unmatched. This CDR3 reads CASSLAGTSKKNIQYF. CDR3 coding DNA: TGTGCCAGCAGTTTAGCCGGGACTAGTAAAAAAAACATTCAGTACTTC.

This clonotype was detected ten times or more. The chain links TRBV29-1 to TRBJ2-1, with D uncertain. V lost 0 bases and J lost 1, with 13 bases in between. Germline CDR1 reads SQVTM; CDR2 reads ANQGSEA. This CDR3 spans 16 amino acids. CDR3 residues: CSVEDPGRRSYNEQFF. CDR3 sequence (DNA): TGCAGCGTTGAAGATCCGGGCAGAAGGTCCTACAATGAGCAGTTCTTC.